This entry features one T cell receptor beta chain sequence. Its specificity is not known. These data originate in a study of cytomegalovirus exposure and HLA in healthy donors. Study-wide points: Many donors carried some public TCRs, although rarity characterized most TCR sequences. It was shown in a later analysis that HLA-associated TCR beta chains were more clonally expanded than other, equally common chains.

Per the germline V gene, CDR1 is MNHNS and CDR2 is SASEGT. The CDR3 extends over 13 amino acids. V was pared by 5 bases and J by 0 bases, with 7 bases between. As for the donors, each was a healthy bone marrow donor. PCR employed 60 Vbeta and 13 Jbeta primers. Per the original methods: Approximately 80 million unique TCR beta chains, roughly 11 million of them shared, were counted by a later analysis. Using immunoSEQ multiplex PCR, the repertoire was profiled, and TCRdb retains in-frame clones only, with some absent. The V and J calls and clone size come from that table; D and trimming were worked out from the DNA. The table includes 150,000 to 200,000 clones, 75% to 85% detected once.

The receptor was derived from a man in his thirties or forties in good health and CMV-seropositive. The sequencing input was PBMCs. The chain employs TRBV6-1 and TRBJ1-2; tentative D call: TRBD1 (6 bases). This chain's CDR3 is CASSRTANYGYTF. For the CDR3, the DNA is TGTGCCAGCAGTAGGACAGCTAACTATGGCTACACCTTC.